This T cell receptor beta chain appears in the sequencing data of a study of blood T cell repertoires in COVID-19. Overall study: The cDNA or gDNA used as material had been derived from T cells, B-cell-depleted T cells, or PBMCs.

Authors' data handling: Scientists estimated how many nucleated cells there were by amplifying reference gene primers. Some clones are missing from TCRdb's copy, which holds only in-frame ones; the method was immunoSEQ multiplex PCR. The V and J calls and the clone size are those of that table, but D and trimming were determined from the DNA. Among some 180,000 clones listed, 83% were seen once. The clonotype originates from a woman between 70 and 85 years old who had recovered from COVID-19. The sequencing input was peripheral blood.

This CDR3 reads CAWNTRQGFTEAFF. CDR3 DNA: TGTGCCTGGAATACCCGACAGGGCTTCACTGAAGCTTTCTTT. V and J are TRBV30 and TRBJ1-1; 7 nucleotides line up with TRBD1. V was pared by 4 bases and J by 4 bases, with 9 bases of the junction left unmatched. Germline values: CDR1 GTSNPN, CDR2 SVGIG (reference sequence). This CDR3 spans 14 amino acids.